One TCR beta chain is described in this entry. Its specificity is unknown. The source of the sample is a study of graft-versus-host responses after intestinal transplantation. About the study: Transplantation in recipients was multivisceral, liver-intestinal, or isolated intestinal. Anti-thymocyte globulin served as induction for all recipients, who then took tacrolimus and steroids for three to four years.

Trimming took 1 base from V and 2 from J, leaving 11 bases between them. The CDR3 covers 15 residues. The V gene's germline CDR1 is SGHRS and CDR2 YFSETQ. The method was immunoSEQ multiplex PCR; TCRdb's version includes in-frame clones alone and lacks a portion of them. Found here are 96,000 or so clones, more than 85% of them singletons; the top ten hold over 0.15%. Study-level results: GvH clones detected in recipient marrow included some appearing first in ileum or blood. Peak GvH clone levels in circulation were associated with early post-transplant HvG declines.

The material sequenced was unstimulated CD4+ T cells sorted from spleen or lymph node cells, taken before intestinal transplant. The TCR originated in a human donor who received an intestinal transplant. The chain recombines TRBV5-1 with TRBJ2-3; D remains unclear. The CDR3 bases are TGCGCCAGCAGCTTGACGAGCGAAATCACAGATACGCAGTATTTT. It yields the protein CASSLTSEITDTQYF.